The 28 T cell receptor beta chains in this list originate from one sample, sequenced in a study of cytomegalovirus exposure and HLA in healthy donors. PCR used 60 Vbeta primers and 13 Jbeta primers. Repertoires were generated with immunoSEQ multiplex PCR, while TCRdb's copy carries only in-frame clones and drops some. The table records roughly 110,000 clones, approximately 85% of them present only once. The specimen sequenced was PBMCs. The origin of the receptors is a man aged 50-59 years in good health and CMV-seronegative.

The chain uses TRBV7-2 and TRBJ1-1, with 7 bases matching TRBD1. CDR1 SGHTA and CDR2 FQGNSA come from the germline V gene. After removal of 4 bases from V and 4 bases from J, the junction contained 6 bases not matched to a gene. This CDR3 has 14 residues. The CDR3 region has the DNA TGTGCCAGCAGCTCCTCAGGGGGTGGCACTGAAGCTTTCTTT. Its translation: CASSSSGGGTEAFF.

This chain joins TRBV28 and TRBJ2-3; weak D call: TRBD1 (5 bases). V was clipped by 5 bases and J by 5 bases, with 11 bases between them. Per the germline V gene, CDR1 is MDHEN and CDR2 is SYDVKM. CDR3 size: 13 residues. CDR3 DNA sequence: TGTGCCAGCAGTAAAGGGGATTTAGATACGCAGTATTTT. Translation gives CASSKGDLDTQYF.

The chain is built from TRBV20-1 and TRBJ2-5; D ambiguous. This CDR3 has 11 amino acids. Trimming stripped 6 bases from V and 4 bases from J, with 9 bases between. Germline values: CDR1 DFQATT, CDR2 SNEGSKA (reference sequence). The CDR3 region has the DNA TGCAGTGCCCCTAACGTAGAGACCCAGTACTTC. Residues: CSAPNVETQYF.

The V call is TRBV6-5, the J call TRBJ2-3; D is possibly TRBD1 (6 bases). Germline CDR1 MNHEY, CDR2 SVGAGI. There are 14 residues in the CDR3. The V gene lost 3 bases and the J gene lost 4 bases, with 11 bases spanning the gap. The CDR3 sequence is CASSYTGLSDTQYF. The CDR3 nucleotides are TGTGCCAGCAGTTATACAGGGTTGTCAGATACGCAGTATTTT.

The chain recombines TRBV7-9 with TRBJ1-1, with TRBD1 matching over 9 bases. V was pared by 4 bases and J by 9 bases, with 6 bases of the junction left unmatched. This CDR3 spans 13 amino acids. Looked up from germline, CDR1 is SEHNR and CDR2 is FQNEAQ (reference sequence). The CDR3, as DNA: TGTGCCAGCAGCTCCCCGGGACAGGGCCAAGCTTTCTTT. It specifies CASSSPGQGQAFF.

This clone occurred once. This chain connects TRBV19 to TRBJ2-1; tentatively, D is TRBD2 (7 bases). Between the trimmed V and J ends, which lost 4 bases and 10 bases, there was a span of 23 bases. There are 16 residues in the CDR3. Germline V gene data show CDR1 as LNHDA and CDR2 as SQIVND (reference sequence). The CDR3 here is CASSKGGRIPQREQFF. The CDR3 DNA follows: TGTGCCAGTAGTAAGGGGGGGAGAATCCCCCAGAGGGAGCAGTTCTTC.

The chain joins TRBV19 to TRBJ2-3, with D tentatively TRBD1 (6 bases). The CDR3 totals 13 residues. The germline gives CDR1 LNHDA, CDR2 SQIVND (reference sequence). The germline V and J ends were trimmed by 5 bases and 9 bases, with 15 bases remaining between them. CDR3 residues: CASSPWTVATQYF. The CDR3 DNA reads TGTGCCAGTAGTCCGTGGACAGTAGCAACGCAGTATTTT.

DNA of the CDR3: TGCGCCAGCAGCCCTCTGTCACAGGGCTCTGGAAACACCATATATTTT. Its protein is CASSPLSQGSGNTIYF. The chain has TRBV5-1 and TRBJ1-3, with D tentatively TRBD1 (6 bases). The CDR3 runs 16 residues. The germline gives CDR1 SGHRS, CDR2 YFSETQ. The V gene lost 4 bases and the J gene lost 0 bases, with 14 bases spanning the gap.

This clone was found once. At one of its ends the junction is not consistent with the germline gene, which may arise from a read error. The J gene is TRBJ2-7, the V gene TRBV7-7; TRBD2 is a possible D gene (6 bases). This CDR3 comprises 14 residues. Germline V lookup: CDR1 SSHAT, CDR2 FNYEAQ (reference sequence). CDR3 nucleotide sequence: TGTGCTAGCAGCCCCGGGACTTTTCCTCGGGAGCAGTACTTC. It yields the protein CASSPGTFPREQYF. Full variable domain (outside the CDR3, taken from reference TRBV7-7 and TRBJ2-7): GAGVSQSPRYKVTKRGQDVTLRCDPISSHATLYWYQQALGQGPEFLTYFNYEAQPDKSGLPSDRFSAERPEGSISTLTIQRTEQRDSAMYRCASSPGTFPREQYFGPGTRLTVT.

The rearrangement joins TRBV4-2 to TRBJ2-3, with 9 bases identical to TRBD2. The V gene's germline CDR1 is LGHNA and CDR2 YNFKEQ. V lost 4 bases, J lost 2 bases, and 7 bases stayed unmatched. The CDR3 totals 16 residues. Here the CDR3 reads CASSRALAGFTDTQYF. The CDR3 nucleotides are TGTGCCAGCAGCCGAGCTCTAGCGGGGTTCACAGATACGCAGTATTTT.

This clone has a handful of counts. The chain has TRBV28 and TRBJ1-2; D is perhaps TRBD1 (5 bases). Looked up from germline, CDR1 is MDHEN and CDR2 is SYDVKM. V lost 4 bases and J lost 4, with 25 bases in between. The CDR3 extends over 18 amino acids. The CDR3 is CASSSIWGPLWGGYGYTF. The CDR3 DNA reads TGTGCCAGCAGTTCAATATGGGGACCTCTGTGGGGGGGCTATGGCTACACCTTC.

The chain has TRBV30 and TRBJ2-5; TRBD2 might be the D (5 bases). The CDR3 is made up of 13 amino acids. Looked up from germline, CDR1 is GTSNPN and CDR2 is SVGIG (reference sequence). V lost 8 bases, J lost 4 bases, and 17 bases lay in between. In nucleotides, the CDR3 is TGTGCCCGAGCCAAAAAAGGAGGAGAGACCCAGTACTTC. As protein: CARAKKGGETQYF.

V gene TRBV19 combines with J gene TRBJ1-2, with D possibly matching TRBD1 (6 bases). Germline CDR1 reads LNHDA; CDR2 reads SQIVND (reference sequence). V was clipped by 5 bases and J by 4 bases, with 14 bases between them. The CDR3 loop spans 14 amino acids. The CDR3 sequence: CASSPGGQSYGYTF. The CDR3 DNA is TGTGCCAGTAGTCCCGGGGGGCAGAGCTATGGCTACACCTTC.

The chain has TRBV2 and TRBJ2-5; 7 positions match TRBD1. J lost 7 bases, V lost 6 bases, and 11 bases had no gene match. Germline CDR1 SNHLY, CDR2 FYNNEI. The length of the CDR3 is 14 residues. Here the CDR3 reads CASRGDSGLGTQYF. The CDR3, as DNA: TGTGCCAGCAGAGGGGACAGCGGTTTAGGGACCCAGTACTTC.

V usage is TRBV6-1 and J usage is TRBJ1-2; possibly TRBD1 for D (5 bases). This CDR3 has 17 residues. Looked up from germline, CDR1 is MNHNS and CDR2 is SASEGT. Between the trimmed V and J ends, which lost 2 bases and 4 bases, there was a span of 20 bases. The CDR3 loop reads CASSEFLGGRRSYGYTF. CDR3 DNA: TGTGCCAGCAGTGAATTCTTGGGGGGACGACGATCCTATGGCTACACCTTC.

The chain links TRBV18 to TRBJ1-2, with 8 bases matching TRBD1. Germline-derived CDR1 and CDR2 are KGHSH and LQKENI. V was pared by 6 bases and J by 2 bases, with 8 bases of the junction left unmatched. The CDR3 length is 15 residues. CDR3 bases: TGTGCCAGCTCCCTCCAGGGACAGGCAAACTATGGCTACACCTTC. This gives the protein CASSLQGQANYGYTF.

The V gene is TRBV7-2, the J gene TRBJ1-6; tentatively, D is TRBD1 (6 bases). CDR1 is SGHTA, CDR2 FQGNSA, per germline. V was shortened by 5 bases and J by 9 bases, with 17 bases between the two germline ends. The CDR3 is made up of 15 amino acids. The CDR3 bases are TGTGCCAGCAGCCGCCAGACAGGTTCTACTTCACCCCTCCACTTT. It translates to CASSRQTGSTSPLHF.

The chain recombines TRBV19 with TRBJ2-5; 8 bases align to TRBD2. The V segment lost 5 bases and the J segment 4 bases; nucleotides outside the gene matches: 6. CDR1 and CDR2 from the germline V gene are LNHDA and SQIVND (reference sequence). The CDR3 extends over 14 amino acids. The CDR3 region is CASSPGTSRETQYF. The CDR3 DNA sequence: TGTGCCAGTAGTCCTGGGACTAGTCGAGAGACCCAGTACTTC.

This clone was found once. The CDR3 protein is CASNWGTGNSGANVLTF. The CDR3 nucleotides read TGTGCCAGCAATTGGGGGACAGGTAACTCTGGGGCCAACGTCCTGACTTTC. V is TRBV5-4 and J is TRBJ2-6; 8 bases line up with TRBD1. Per the germline V gene, CDR1 is SGHNT and CDR2 is YYREEE (reference sequence). CDR3 length: 17 amino acids. V dropped 6 bases and J dropped 0; count of bases not matched to a gene: 8.

The rearrangement uses TRBV7-9 and TRBJ1-4; D possibly corresponds to TRBD1 (5 bases). Looked up from germline, CDR1 is SEHNR and CDR2 is FQNEAQ (reference sequence). This CDR3 contains 17 residues. V gave up 7 bases and J gave up 0 bases, with 18 bases separating them. The CDR3 sequence is CASTPKGLPATNEKLFF. CDR3 coding DNA: TGTGCCAGCACTCCAAAGGGACTACCTGCAACTAATGAAAAACTGTTTTTT.

The DNA of the CDR3 is TGTGCCAGCAGCTTTAACAGGAATTCACCCCTCCACTTT. Residues: CASSFNRNSPLHF. V usage is TRBV5-4 and J usage is TRBJ1-6; D is possibly TRBD1 (5 bases). The length of the CDR3 is 13 residues. Germline CDR1 is SGHNT and CDR2 is YYREEE (reference sequence). Trimming shortened V by 2 bases and J by 7 bases, and 7 bases separated the two germline ends.

In its sample, this clone was seen once. This chain joins TRBV20-1 and TRBJ2-5; D uncertain. The germline V gene has CDR1 DFQATT and CDR2 SNEGSKA (reference sequence). This CDR3 contains 11 residues. V lost 6 bases, J lost 4 bases, and 9 bases lay in between. Here the CDR3 DNA reads TGCAGTGCCGGTCTCCTAGAGACCCAGTACTTC. Translation gives CSAGLLETQYF.

As regards this clone: This same CDR3 is encoded by further DNA sequences in the sample. V is TRBV14 and J is TRBJ1-3; D is unclear. This CDR3 spans 14 amino acids. CDR1 is SGHDN, CDR2 FVKESK, per germline. Trimming pared 3 bases from V and 0 bases from J, leaving 6 bases between. CDR3 nucleotides: TGTGCCAGCAGCCACAGGTCCTCTGGAAACACCATATATTTT. Translating gives CASSHRSSGNTIYF.

This chain uses TRBV6-5 with TRBJ2-5, with no clear D. The V gene lost 3 bases and the J gene lost 1 base, with 9 bases spanning the gap. The CDR3 spans 14 residues. CDR1 is MNHEY and CDR2 is SVGAGI in the germline V gene. The DNA of the CDR3 is TGTGCCAGCAGTTATACACAACCCCAAGAGACCCAGTACTTC. Its translation: CASSYTQPQETQYF.

V is TRBV5-4 and J is TRBJ1-6; 9 positions agree with TRBD1. The CDR3 totals 15 residues. In germline, CDR1 is SGHNT, CDR2 YYREEE (reference sequence). Trimming removed 4 bases from V and 6 bases from J; junction bases left unmatched: 5. In nucleotides, the CDR3 is TGTGCCAGCAGCCGGACAGGGGACACTAATTCACCCCTCCACTTT. Protein sequence: CASSRTGDTNSPLHF.

This rearrangement joins TRBV6-6 to TRBJ2-7, with D unresolved. V gave up 0 bases and J gave up 3 bases, with 9 bases separating them. CDR3 length equals 14 residues. In germline, CDR1 is MNHNY, CDR2 SVGAGI (reference sequence). CDR3 in amino acids: CASSYSWQNYEQYF. In DNA, the CDR3 is TGTGCCAGCAGTTACTCGTGGCAGAACTACGAGCAGTACTTC.

CDR3 in amino acids: CASSFGTPYNEQFF. The CDR3 nucleotides read TGTGCCAGCAGCTTCGGGACACCGTACAATGAGCAGTTCTTC. The chain uses TRBV7-9 and TRBJ2-1; a possible D gene is TRBD1 (6 bases). V shed 3 bases and J shed 4 bases, with 10 bases lying between them. This CDR3 comprises 14 residues. Germline loops: CDR1 SEHNR, CDR2 FQNEAQ (reference sequence).

The chain has TRBV13 and TRBJ1-4, with 7 positions matching TRBD1. CDR3 length: 15 residues. The V gene end was trimmed by 5 bases and the J gene end by 8 bases; junction bases not matched to a gene: 11. Per germline, CDR1 PRHDT and CDR2 FYEKMQ (reference sequence). CDR3 DNA: TGTGCCAGCAGCGATAGGACAGGCCAGGAGGAAAAACTGTTTTTT. Encoded protein: CASSDRTGQEEKLFF. The full variable domain, in which reference TRBV13 and TRBJ1-4 provide the parts outside the CDR3, is AAGVIQSPRHLIKEKRETATLKCYPIPRHDTVYWYQQGPGQDPQFLISFYEKMQSDKGSIPDRFSAQQFSDYHSELNMSSLELGDSALYFCASSDRTGQEEKLFFGSGTQLSVL.